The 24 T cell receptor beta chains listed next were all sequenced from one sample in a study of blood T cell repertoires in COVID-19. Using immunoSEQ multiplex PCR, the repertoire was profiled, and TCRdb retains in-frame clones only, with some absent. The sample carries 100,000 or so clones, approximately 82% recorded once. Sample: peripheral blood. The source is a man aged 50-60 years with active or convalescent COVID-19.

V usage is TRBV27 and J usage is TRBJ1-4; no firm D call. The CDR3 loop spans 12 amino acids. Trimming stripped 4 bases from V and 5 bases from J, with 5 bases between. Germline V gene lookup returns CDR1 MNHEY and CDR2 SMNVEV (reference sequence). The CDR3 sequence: CASSSRNEKLFF. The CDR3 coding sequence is TGTGCCAGCAGTTCCCGGAATGAAAAACTGTTTTTT.

The CDR3 loop is CASSVPPNTEAFF. The CDR3 DNA sequence: TGTGCCAGCAGCGTTCCTCCGAACACTGAAGCTTTCTTT. The chain employs TRBV11-2 and TRBJ1-1; D call uncertain. The germline gives CDR1 SGHAT, CDR2 FQNNGV. The CDR3 consists of 13 residues. The germline V and J ends were trimmed by 5 bases and 1 base, with 8 bases remaining between them.

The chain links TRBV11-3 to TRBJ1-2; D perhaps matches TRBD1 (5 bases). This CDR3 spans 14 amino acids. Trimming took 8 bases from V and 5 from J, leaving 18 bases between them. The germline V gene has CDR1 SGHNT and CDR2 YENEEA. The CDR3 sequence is CASPPRGGGYGYTF. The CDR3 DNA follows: TGTGCCAGCCCCCCTCGGGGGGGAGGGTATGGCTACACCTTC.

The CDR3 spells CASSEAGRGRETQYF. The CDR3 bases are TGTGCCAGCAGTGAAGCGGGGCGGGGGAGAGAGACCCAGTACTTC. The J gene is TRBJ2-5, the V gene TRBV2, with 7 bases aligning to TRBD2. The V and J ends lost 0 bases and 4 bases, in that order; junction bases with no gene match: 5. Per the germline V gene, CDR1 is SNHLY and CDR2 is FYNNEI. This CDR3 region has 15 residues. Together with reference TRBV2 and TRBJ2-5, the CDR3 gives the full variable domain: EPEVTQTPSHQVTQMGQEVILRCVPISNHLYFYWYRQILGQKVEFLVSFYNNEISEKSEIFDDQFSVERPDGSNFTLKIRSTKLEDSAMYFCASSEAGRGRETQYFGPGTRLLVL.

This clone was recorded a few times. The CDR3 nucleotides are TGTGCCAGCAGTGAAAGGTCTAGCGGGTTATACAATGAGCAGTTCTTC. Its translation is CASSERSSGLYNEQFF. The V call is TRBV2, the J call TRBJ2-1; TRBD2 matches at 8 bases. CDR1 and CDR2 (germline): SNHLY, FYNNEI. This CDR3 is 16 amino acids long. The J segment lost 4 bases and the V segment lost 2 bases, leaving 7 bases of the junction unmatched.

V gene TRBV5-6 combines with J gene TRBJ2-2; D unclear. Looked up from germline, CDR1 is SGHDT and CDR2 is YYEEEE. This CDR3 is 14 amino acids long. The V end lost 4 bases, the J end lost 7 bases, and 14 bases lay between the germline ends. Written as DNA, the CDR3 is TGTGCCAGCAGCCGAATCGGATCGGGCGGGGAGCTGTTTTTT. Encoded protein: CASSRIGSGGELFF. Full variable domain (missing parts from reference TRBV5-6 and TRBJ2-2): DAGVTQSPTHLIKTRGQQVTLRCSPKSGHDTVSWYQQALGQGPQFIFQYYEEEERQRGNFPDRFSGHQFPNYSSELNVNALLLGDSALYLCASSRIGSGGELFFGEGSRLTVL.

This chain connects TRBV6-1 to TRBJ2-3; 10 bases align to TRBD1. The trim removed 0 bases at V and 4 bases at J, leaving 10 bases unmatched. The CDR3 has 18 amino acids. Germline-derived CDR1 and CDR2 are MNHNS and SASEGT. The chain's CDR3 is CASSEASFATGGADTQYF. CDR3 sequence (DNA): TGTGCCAGCAGTGAAGCGTCGTTCGCGACAGGGGGCGCAGATACGCAGTATTTT.

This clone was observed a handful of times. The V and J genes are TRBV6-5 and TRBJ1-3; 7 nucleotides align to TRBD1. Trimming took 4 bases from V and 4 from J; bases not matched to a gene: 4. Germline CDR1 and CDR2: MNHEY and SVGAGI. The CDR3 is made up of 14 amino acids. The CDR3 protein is CASSSPRGGNTIYF. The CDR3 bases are TGTGCCAGCAGTTCCCCCAGGGGGGGAAACACCATATATTTT.

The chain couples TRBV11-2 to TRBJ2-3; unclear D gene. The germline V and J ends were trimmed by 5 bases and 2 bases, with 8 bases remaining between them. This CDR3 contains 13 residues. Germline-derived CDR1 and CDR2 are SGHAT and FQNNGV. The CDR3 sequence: CASSPPYTDTQYF. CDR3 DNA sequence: TGTGCCAGCAGCCCCCCGTACACAGATACGCAGTATTTT.

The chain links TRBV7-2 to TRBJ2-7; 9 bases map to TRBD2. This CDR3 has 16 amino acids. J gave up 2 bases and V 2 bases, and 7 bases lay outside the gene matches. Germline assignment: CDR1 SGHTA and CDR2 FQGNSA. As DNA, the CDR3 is TGTGCCAGCAGCTTAACGGCTAGCGGGACTCCCTACGAGCAGTACTTC. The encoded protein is CASSLTASGTPYEQYF.

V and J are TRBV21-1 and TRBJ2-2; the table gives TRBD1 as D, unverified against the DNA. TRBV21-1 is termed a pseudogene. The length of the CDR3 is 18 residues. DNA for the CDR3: TGTGCCAGCCCCCCGGGCTCCGGGACATCTGAGAACACCGGGGAGCTGTTTTTT. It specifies CASPPGSGTSENTGELFF.

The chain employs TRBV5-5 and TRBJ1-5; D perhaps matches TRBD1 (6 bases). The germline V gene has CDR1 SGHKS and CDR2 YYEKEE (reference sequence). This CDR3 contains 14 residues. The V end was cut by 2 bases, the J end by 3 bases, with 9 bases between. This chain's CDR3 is CASSFQGLNQPQHF. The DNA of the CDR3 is TGTGCCAGCAGCTTTCAGGGGCTCAATCAGCCCCAGCATTTT.

The chain's CDR3 is CSAPQQDTDTQYF. CDR3 DNA: TGCAGCGCCCCTCAGCAGGACACAGATACGCAGTATTTT. This chain uses TRBV29-1 with TRBJ2-3; D is uncertain. Trimming stripped 7 bases from V and 2 bases from J, with 13 bases between. The germline V gene encodes CDR1 SQVTM and CDR2 ANQGSEA. The CDR3 runs 13 residues.

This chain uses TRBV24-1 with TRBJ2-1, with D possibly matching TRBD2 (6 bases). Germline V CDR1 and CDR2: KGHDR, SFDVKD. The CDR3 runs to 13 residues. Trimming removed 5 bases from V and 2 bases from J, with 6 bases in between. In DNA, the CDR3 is TGTGCCACCAGTGGGGGGGCCTACAATGAGCAGTTCTTC. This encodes CATSGGAYNEQFF.

Here the CDR3 reads CASSLRGSGGEPDTQYF. The CDR3 nucleotides read TGTGCCAGCAGCCTCCGGGGGAGCGGGGGAGAACCAGATACGCAGTATTTT. The J gene is TRBJ2-3, the V gene TRBV3-1 (or the pseudogene TRBV3-2); the match to TRBD2 covers 8 bases. Germline loops: CDR1 LGHDT, CDR2 YNNKEL (reference sequence). J was trimmed by 4 bases and V by 4 bases; bases with no gene match: 13. The CDR3 has 17 amino acids.

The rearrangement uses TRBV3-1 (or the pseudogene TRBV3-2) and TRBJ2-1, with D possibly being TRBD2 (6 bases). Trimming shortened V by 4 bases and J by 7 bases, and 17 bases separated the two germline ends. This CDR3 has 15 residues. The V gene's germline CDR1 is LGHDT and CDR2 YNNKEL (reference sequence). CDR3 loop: CASSPSGGAINEQFF. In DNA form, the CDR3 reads TGTGCCAGCAGCCCTTCTGGCGGGGCGATAAATGAGCAGTTCTTC.

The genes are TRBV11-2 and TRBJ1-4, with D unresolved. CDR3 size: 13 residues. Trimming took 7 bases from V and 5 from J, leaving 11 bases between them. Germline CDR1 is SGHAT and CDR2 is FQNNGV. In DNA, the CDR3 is TGTGCCAGCACCCCCGGTCGAAATGAAAAACTGTTTTTT. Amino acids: CASTPGRNEKLFF.

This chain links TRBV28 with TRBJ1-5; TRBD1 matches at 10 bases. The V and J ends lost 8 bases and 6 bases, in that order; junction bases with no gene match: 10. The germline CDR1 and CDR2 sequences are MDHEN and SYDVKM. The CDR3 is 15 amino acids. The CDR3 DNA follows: TGTGCCAGCGGCCTTGACAGGGGGCTAAGTCAGCCCCAGCATTTT. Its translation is CASGLDRGLSQPQHF.

CDR3 sequence (DNA): TGTGCCAGCAGTTATCCCTCTAGCGGGGGGTCAGAGACCCAGTACTTC. Translation gives CASSYPSSGGSETQYF. The chain joins TRBV6-6 to TRBJ2-5, with 11 positions matching TRBD2. Trimming removed 3 bases from V and 4 bases from J; junction bases left unmatched: 7. The CDR3 is 16 amino acids. Germline CDR1 reads MNHNY; CDR2 reads SVGAGI (reference sequence).

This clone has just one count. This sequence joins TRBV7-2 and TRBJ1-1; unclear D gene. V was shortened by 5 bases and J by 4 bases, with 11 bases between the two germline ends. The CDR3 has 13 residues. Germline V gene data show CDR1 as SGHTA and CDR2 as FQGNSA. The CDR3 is CASSKLPGTEAFF. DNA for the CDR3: TGTGCCAGCAGCAAACTTCCTGGCACTGAAGCTTTCTTT.

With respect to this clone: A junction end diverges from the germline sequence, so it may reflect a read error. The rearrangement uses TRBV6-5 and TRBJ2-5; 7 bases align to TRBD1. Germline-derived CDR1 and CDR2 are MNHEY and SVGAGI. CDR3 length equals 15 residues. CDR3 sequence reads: CASSDSTGSEETQYF. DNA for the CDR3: TGTGCCAGCAGTGACTCGACAGGGAGCGAAGAGACCCAGTACTTC.

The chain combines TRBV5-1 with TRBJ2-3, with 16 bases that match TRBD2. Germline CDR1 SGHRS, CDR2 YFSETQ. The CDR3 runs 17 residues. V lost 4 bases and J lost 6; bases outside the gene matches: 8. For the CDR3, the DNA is TGCGCCAGCAGCCCGGGACTAGCGGGGGGGAATGGCGATACGCAGTATTTT. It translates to CASSPGLAGGNGDTQYF.

As DNA, the CDR3 is TGTGCCAGCAGTGAACGAGGGGGTGCAGATACGCAGTATTTT. Amino acid sequence: CASSERGGADTQYF. This rearrangement joins TRBV2 to TRBJ2-3, with D possibly TRBD1 on 6 matching bases. The germline V and J ends were trimmed by 2 bases and 4 bases, with 10 bases remaining between them. This CDR3 is 14 amino acids long. CDR1 SNHLY and CDR2 FYNNEI come from the germline V gene.

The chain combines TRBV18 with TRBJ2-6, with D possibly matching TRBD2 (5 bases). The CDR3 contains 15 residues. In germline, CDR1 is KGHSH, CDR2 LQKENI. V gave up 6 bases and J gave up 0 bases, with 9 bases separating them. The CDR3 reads CASSQTSSGANVLTF. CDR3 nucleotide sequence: TGTGCCAGCTCCCAAACTAGCTCTGGGGCCAACGTCCTGACTTTC.